This TCR beta chain was obtained from a study of siplizumab effects on memory and regulatory T cells. V lost 5 bases to trimming and J lost 3 bases, with 16 bases between them. This CDR3 has 15 amino acids. Germline V gene data show CDR1 as PRHDT and CDR2 as FYEKMQ (reference sequence). Mixed lymphocyte reaction cells were cocultured at 37°C for about six days. CFSE tagged responder PBMCs, Violet Dye tagged stimulator PBMCs, and the cells were mixed 1:1. Points on this clone: The antigen is undetermined.

Broader study findings: Naive T cells seemed more diverse than memory cells and seemed major alloresponse contributors.

The assay was immunoSEQ multiplex PCR, and TCRdb's table has in-frame clones only and misses some. The sample has approximately 13,000 clones, 30% to 50% seen once. This clonotype was sampled from a human donor in good health; the cells came from an allogeneic mixed lymphocyte reaction. This sequence joins TRBV13 and TRBJ1-1, with a tentative D call TRBD1 (5 bases). Input material: CFSE-low (dividing) CD8+ T cells sorted from an allogeneic mixed lymphocyte reaction. CDR3 bases: TGTGCCAGCAGCACCGCCGGGACGGCGCACACTGAAGCTTTCTTT. Encoded protein: CASSTAGTAHTEAFF. Full variable domain (outside the CDR3, taken from reference TRBV13 and TRBJ1-1): AAGVIQSPRHLIKEKRETATLKCYPIPRHDTVYWYQQGPGQDPQFLISFYEKMQSDKGSIPDRFSAQQFSDYHSELNMSSLELGDSALYFCASSTAGTAHTEAFFGQGTRLTVV.